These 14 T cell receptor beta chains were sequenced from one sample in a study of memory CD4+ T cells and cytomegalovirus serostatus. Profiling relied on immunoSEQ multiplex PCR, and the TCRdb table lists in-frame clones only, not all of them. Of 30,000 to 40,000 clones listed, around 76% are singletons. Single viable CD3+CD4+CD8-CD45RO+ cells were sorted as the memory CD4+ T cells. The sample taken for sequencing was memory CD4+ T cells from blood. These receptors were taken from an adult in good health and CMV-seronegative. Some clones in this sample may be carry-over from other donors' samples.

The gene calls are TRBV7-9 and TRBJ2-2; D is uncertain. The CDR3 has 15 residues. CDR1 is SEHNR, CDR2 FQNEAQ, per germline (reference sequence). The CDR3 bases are TGTGCGTACCCGGAGATCAGTTCGAACACCGGGGAGCTGTTTTTT. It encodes CAYPEISSNTGELFF.

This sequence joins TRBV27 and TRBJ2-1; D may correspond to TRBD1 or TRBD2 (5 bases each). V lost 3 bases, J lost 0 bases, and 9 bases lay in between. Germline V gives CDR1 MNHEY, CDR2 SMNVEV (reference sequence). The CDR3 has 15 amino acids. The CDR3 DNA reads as TGTGCCAGCAGTTTCTCGGGACGCTCCTACAATGAGCAGTTCTTC. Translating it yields CASSFSGRSYNEQFF.

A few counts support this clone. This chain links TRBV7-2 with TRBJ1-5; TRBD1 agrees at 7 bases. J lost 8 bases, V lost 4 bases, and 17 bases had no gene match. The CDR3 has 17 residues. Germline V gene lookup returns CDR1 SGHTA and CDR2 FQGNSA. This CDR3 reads CASSSSLIQGSVEPQHF. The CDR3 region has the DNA TGTGCCAGCAGCTCCTCCCTTATACAGGGGTCGGTGGAGCCCCAGCATTTT.

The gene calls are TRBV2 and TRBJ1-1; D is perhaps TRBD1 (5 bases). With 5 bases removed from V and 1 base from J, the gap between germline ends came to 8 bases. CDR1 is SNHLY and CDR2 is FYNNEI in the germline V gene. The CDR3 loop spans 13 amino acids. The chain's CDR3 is CASSLGENTEAFF. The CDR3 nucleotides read TGTGCCAGCAGTTTAGGGGAGAACACTGAAGCTTTCTTT.

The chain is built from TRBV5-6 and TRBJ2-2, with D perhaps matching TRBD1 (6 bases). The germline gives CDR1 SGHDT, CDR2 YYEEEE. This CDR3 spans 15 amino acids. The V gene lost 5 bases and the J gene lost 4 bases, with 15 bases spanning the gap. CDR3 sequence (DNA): TGTGCCAGCAGTTTCCGTACAGGGATCACCGGGGAGCTGTTTTTT. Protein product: CASSFRTGITGELFF.

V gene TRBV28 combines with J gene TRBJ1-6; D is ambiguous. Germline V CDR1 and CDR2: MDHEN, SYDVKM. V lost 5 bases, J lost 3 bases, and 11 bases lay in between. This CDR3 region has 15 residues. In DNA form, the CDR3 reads TGTGCCAGCAGTGACGAACAGCTCTATAATTCACCCCTCCACTTT. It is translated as CASSDEQLYNSPLHF.

The CDR3 DNA is TGCGCCAGCAGCCAAGAAGAAAGGGTTGGCTACACCTTC. This sequence encodes CASSQEERVGYTF. The chain uses TRBV4-3 and TRBJ1-2; no reliable D call. The V gene lost 0 bases and the J gene lost 7 bases, with 9 bases spanning the gap. This CDR3 contains 13 residues. Germline V gene lookup returns CDR1 LGHNA and CDR2 YSLEER.

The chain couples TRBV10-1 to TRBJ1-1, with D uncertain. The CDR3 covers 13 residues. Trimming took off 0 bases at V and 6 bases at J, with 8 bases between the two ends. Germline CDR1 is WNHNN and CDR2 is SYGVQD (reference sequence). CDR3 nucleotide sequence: TGCGCCAGCAGTGAGTCGCCCGCCGCTGAAGCTTTCTTT. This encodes CASSESPAAEAFF.

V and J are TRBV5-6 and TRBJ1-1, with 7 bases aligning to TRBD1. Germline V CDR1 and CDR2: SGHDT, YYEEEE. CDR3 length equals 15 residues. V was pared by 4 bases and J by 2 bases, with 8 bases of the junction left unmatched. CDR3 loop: CASSPLPGGNTEAFF. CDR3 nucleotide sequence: TGTGCCAGCAGCCCGCTCCCAGGGGGAAACACTGAAGCTTTCTTT.

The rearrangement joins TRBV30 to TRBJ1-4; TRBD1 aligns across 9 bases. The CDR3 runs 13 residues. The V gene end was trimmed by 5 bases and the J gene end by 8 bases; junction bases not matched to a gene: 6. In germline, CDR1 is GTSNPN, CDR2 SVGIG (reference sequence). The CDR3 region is CAWRQGGTEKLFF. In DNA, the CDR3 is TGTGCCTGGCGACAGGGGGGGACGGAAAAACTGTTTTTT.

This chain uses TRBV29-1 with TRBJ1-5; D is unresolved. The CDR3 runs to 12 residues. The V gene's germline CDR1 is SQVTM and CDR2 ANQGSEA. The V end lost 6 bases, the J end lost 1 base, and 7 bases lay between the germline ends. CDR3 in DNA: TGCAGCGTAGGACGGAGCAATCAGCCCCAGCATTTT. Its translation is CSVGRSNQPQHF.

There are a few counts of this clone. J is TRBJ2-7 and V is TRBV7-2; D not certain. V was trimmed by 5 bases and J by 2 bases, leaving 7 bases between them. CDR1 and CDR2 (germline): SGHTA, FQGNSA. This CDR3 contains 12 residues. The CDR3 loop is CASSPDAYEQYF. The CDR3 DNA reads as TGTGCCAGCAGCCCCGACGCCTACGAGCAGTACTTC.

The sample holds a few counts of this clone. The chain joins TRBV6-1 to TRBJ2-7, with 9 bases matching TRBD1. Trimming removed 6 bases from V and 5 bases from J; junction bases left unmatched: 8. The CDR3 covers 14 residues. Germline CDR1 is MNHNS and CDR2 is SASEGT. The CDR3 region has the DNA TGTGCCAGCAGGCTCCGGGACAGGGAGCACGAGCAGTACTTC. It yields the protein CASRLRDREHEQYF.

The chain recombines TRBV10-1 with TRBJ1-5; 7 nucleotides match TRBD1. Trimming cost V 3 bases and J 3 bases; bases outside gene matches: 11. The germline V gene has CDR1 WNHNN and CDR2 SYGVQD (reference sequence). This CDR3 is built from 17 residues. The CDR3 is CASSDGTATYLNQPQHF. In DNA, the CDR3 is TGCGCCAGCAGTGATGGGACAGCTACATACCTCAATCAGCCCCAGCATTTT.